These T cell receptor beta chains were read from a single sample in a study of radiation and T cells in renal cell carcinoma. The method was immunoSEQ multiplex PCR; TCRdb's version includes in-frame clones alone and lacks a portion of them. Of 150,000 to 200,000 clones detected, 88% appear once; the ten largest clones hold about 11%. The source material was blood, sampled from a patient whose treatment included radiotherapy and nephrectomy. The origin of the receptors is a woman aged 50 to 65 with renal cell carcinoma. The CDR3 runs from the conserved cysteine through the conserved F or W. D genes are given only for firm matches. Clone size, where shown, is once, few, many, or a class for clones that have expanded.

d_gene	v_gene	abundance	j_gene	len	CDR3aa	CDR3nt
-	TRBV10-3	-	TRBJ2-5	14	CAISESTSQETQYF	TGTGCCATCAGTGAGTCAACCTCGCAAGAGACCCAGTACTTC
-	TRBV19	-	TRBJ2-3	16	CASSMGLRSRTDTQYF	TGTGCCAGTAGTATGGGCCTCAGGTCGCGCACAGATACGCAGTATTTT
-	TRBV5-1	-	TRBJ1-1	13	CASSLDRAAEAFF	TGCGCCAGCAGCTTGGACAGGGCGGCTGAAGCTTTCTTT
TRBD2	TRBV2	-	TRBJ2-1	16	CASRDSSGGRNNEQFF	TGTGCCAGCAGAGACTCTAGCGGGGGGCGGAACAATGAGCAGTTCTTC
-	TRBV9	-	TRBJ2-7	12	CASSVEGYEQYF	TGTGCCAGCAGCGTAGAGGGTTACGAGCAGTACTTC
-	TRBV9	-	TRBJ2-2	16	CASSAQPGGNPGELFF	TGTGCCAGCAGCGCCCAACCAGGGGGGAATCCCGGGGAGCTGTTTTTT
-	TRBV19	-	TRBJ2-1	17	CASSIDYMANNYNEQFF	TGTGCCAGTAGTATAGACTACATGGCTAATAACTACAATGAGCAGTTCTTC
TRBD1	TRBV27	-	TRBJ2-7	15	CASSFRTGAINEQYF	TGTGCCAGCAGTTTCAGGACAGGGGCGATTAACGAGCAGTACTTC
-	TRBV10-3	-	TRBJ2-2	12	CAVGKNTGELFF	TGTGCCGTGGGGAAGAACACCGGGGAGCTGTTTTTT
-	TRBV4-2	-	TRBJ1-1	14	CASSFIYRDTEAFF	TGTGCCAGCAGCTTCATCTACAGGGACACTGAAGCTTTCTTT
TRBD2	TRBV7-2	-	TRBJ2-1	16	CASSMGLAGAHNEQFF	TGTGCCAGCAGCATGGGACTAGCGGGGGCACACAATGAGCAGTTCTTC
TRBD1	TRBV19	-	TRBJ1-2	13	CASSIRQGGGYTF	TGTGCCAGTAGTATACGACAGGGAGGCGGCTACACCTTC
TRBD2	TRBV19	-	TRBJ2-5	16	CASKSAGDAYQETQYF	TGTGCCAGTAAATCGGCGGGGGACGCGTACCAAGAGACCCAGTACTTC
TRBD1	TRBV5-6	-	TRBJ1-5	15	CASSSWDRSNQPQHF	TGTGCCAGCAGCTCATGGGACAGGAGCAATCAGCCCCAGCATTTT
-	TRBV9	-	TRBJ2-1	12	CASSAEWNEQFF	TGTGCCAGCAGCGCTGAATGGAATGAGCAGTTCTTC
-	TRBV11-3	-	TRBJ2-5	13	CASSAGTAGTQYF	TGTGCCAGCAGCGCGGGGACTGCCGGGACCCAGTACTTC
-	TRBV7-3	-	TRBJ1-1	13	CASSLGANTEAFF	TGTGCCAGCAGCTTAGGGGCGAACACTGAAGCTTTCTTT
-	TRBV6-5	-	TRBJ1-2	14	CASSRDIANYGYTF	TGTGCCAGCAGCCGCGACATAGCTAACTATGGCTACACCTTC
-	TRBV18	few	TRBJ1-1	12	CASSPPSSEAFF	TGTGCCAGCTCACCCCCTTCTTCTGAAGCTTTCTTT
TRBD1	TRBV19	-	TRBJ2-5	14	CASRSGTTGETQYF	TGTGCCAGTAGAAGTGGGACGACAGGGGAGACCCAGTACTTC
-	TRBV9	-	TRBJ2-7	16	CASSVSDGGPSYEQYF	TGTGCCAGCAGCGTTAGCGACGGGGGCCCTTCCTACGAGCAGTACTTC
-	TRBV10-3	-	TRBJ1-2	13	CAISEPDSYGYTF	TGTGCCATCAGTGAACCTGACAGCTATGGCTACACCTTC
TRBD1	TRBV7-2	-	TRBJ1-2	14	CASSLGTENYGYTF	TGTGCCAGCAGCTTGGGGACAGAGAACTATGGCTACACCTTC
-	TRBV4-1	-	TRBJ2-7	13	CASSQDKASEQYF	TGCGCCAGCAGCCAAGATAAGGCGTCCGAGCAGTACTTC
TRBD1	TRBV19	once	TRBJ1-1	16	CASSIFTTGEGTEAFF	TGTGCCAGTAGTATATTCACTACAGGGGAGGGCACTGAAGCTTTCTTT
-	TRBV7-6	-	TRBJ2-2	16	CASSLAQGRYTGELFF	TGTGCCAGCAGCTTAGCGCAGGGACGATACACCGGGGAGCTGTTTTTT
-	TRBV7-9	-	TRBJ1-1	14	CASSSTQGNTEAFF	TGTGCCAGCAGCTCCACTCAGGGGAACACTGAAGCTTTCTTT
-	TRBV11-2	-	TRBJ1-1	16	CASSFLRGRTNTEAFF	TGTGCCAGCAGCTTCCTCCGGGGGCGGACGAACACTGAAGCTTTCTTT
-	TRBV29-1	-	TRBJ2-2	12	CSGHGDTGELFF	TGCAGCGGTCATGGGGACACCGGGGAGCTGTTTTTT
TRBD1	TRBV7-2	-	TRBJ1-1	14	CASSPRQGRTEAFF	TGTGCCAGCAGCCCCCGACAGGGGAGGACTGAAGCTTTCTTT
-	TRBV5-1	-	TRBJ2-1	12	CASSLDGSGQFF	TGCGCCAGCAGCTTGGATGGGTCGGGGCAGTTCTTC
-	TRBV7-7	-	TRBJ1-6	13	CASSVDGNSPLHF	TGTGCTAGCAGCGTGGACGGAAATTCACCCCTCCACTTT
-	TRBV6-1	once	TRBJ2-7	14	CASSPMGARNEQYF	TGTGCCAGCAGTCCCATGGGGGCGCGCAACGAGCAGTACTTC
-	TRBV7-8	-	TRBJ1-3	15	CASSLGPTSGNTIYF	TGTGCCAGCAGCTTGGGACCCACTTCAGGAAACACCATATATTTT
-	TRBV7-2	-	TRBJ2-2	16	CASSLVRQTNTGELFF	TGTGCCAGCAGCTTAGTGAGGCAAACGAACACCGGGGAGCTGTTTTTT
-	TRBV15	-	TRBJ1-1	14	CATSVTGGGTEAFF	TGTGCCACCAGCGTGACGGGGGGTGGCACTGAAGCTTTCTTT
-	TRBV7-9	-	TRBJ1-6	14	CASSLDGGYSPLHF	TGTGCCAGCAGCCTGGACGGAGGGTATTCACCCCTCCACTTT
-	TRBV11-3	-	TRBJ2-5	14	CASSLDGQRETQYF	TGTGCCAGCAGCTTAGATGGACAGCGGGAGACCCAGTACTTC
-	TRBV5-4	-	TRBJ2-7	15	CASSLASSSFNEQYF	TGTGCCAGCAGCTTGGCCTCAAGTAGCTTCAACGAGCAGTACTTC